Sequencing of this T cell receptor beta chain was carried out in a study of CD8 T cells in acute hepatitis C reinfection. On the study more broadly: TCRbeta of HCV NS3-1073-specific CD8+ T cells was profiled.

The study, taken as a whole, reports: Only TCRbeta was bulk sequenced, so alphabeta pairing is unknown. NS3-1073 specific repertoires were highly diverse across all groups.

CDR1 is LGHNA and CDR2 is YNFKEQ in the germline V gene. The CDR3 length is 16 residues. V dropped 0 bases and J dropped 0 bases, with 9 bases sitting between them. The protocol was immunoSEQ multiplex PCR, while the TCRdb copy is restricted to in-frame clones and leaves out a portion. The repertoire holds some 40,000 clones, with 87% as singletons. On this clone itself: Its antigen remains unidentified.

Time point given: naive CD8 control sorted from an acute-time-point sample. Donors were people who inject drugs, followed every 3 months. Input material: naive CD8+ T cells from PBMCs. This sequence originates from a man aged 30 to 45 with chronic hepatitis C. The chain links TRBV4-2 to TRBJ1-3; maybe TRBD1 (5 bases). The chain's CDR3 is CASSQDPGRSGNTIYF. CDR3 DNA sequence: TGTGCCAGCAGCCAAGATCCAGGGCGCTCTGGAAACACCATATATTTT.